This TCR beta chain comes out of a study of blood T cell repertoires in COVID-19. Study overall: Sites in the United States, Italy and Spain provided acute and convalescent COVID-19 samples. In each case, the material was cDNA or gDNA derived from T cells, B-cell-depleted T cells, or PBMCs.

The ends lost 7 bases at V and 1 base at J; junction bases unmatched: 22. The CDR3 spans 20 residues. Germline CDR1 LGHNT, CDR2 FRNRAP. How the authors handled the data: Reference gene primers were amplified, and this amplification served to estimate nucleated cell counts. The protocol was immunoSEQ multiplex PCR, while the TCRdb copy is restricted to in-frame clones and leaves out a portion. Clonal size and the V and J genes are those of that table, whereas D and trimming came from the DNA. The sample carries approximately 44,000 clones, around 92% recorded once. This chain uses TRBV12-5 with TRBJ2-3; 8 bases map to TRBD2. The sequence derives from a human donor in a cohort sampled during active COVID-19. The specimen was peripheral blood. CDR3 in DNA: TGTGCTAGTGCACTCCTCTTCCTAAAGGCCGGGACTAGGGGCACAGATACGCAGTATTTT. Its protein product is CASALLFLKAGTRGTDTQYF.